This T cell receptor (beta chain) derives from a study of blood T cell repertoires in COVID-19. At the level of the study: Researchers got acute and convalescent COVID-19 samples from the United States, Italy and Spain. T cells, B-cell-depleted T cells, or PBMCs provided the cDNA or gDNA that served as material.

Trimming took 4 bases from V and 7 from J, leaving 10 bases between them. The CDR3 spans 13 residues. Participants, about 18 to 90 years old, spanned under 25 US areas. Self-reported history from a screening survey and questionnaire set each donor's cohort. Produced via immunoSEQ multiplex PCR; TCRdb's table is partial and in-frame only. The data contain some 140,000 clones, roughly 84% of them singletons. The chain links TRBV12-3 or TRBV12-4 to TRBJ2-2, with D tentatively TRBD1 (6 bases). The sequenced material came from PBMCs or T cells enriched from blood (not recorded which). This clonotype was sampled from a man in his forties or fifties with acute COVID-19. CDR3 residues: CASSSGADGELFF. The CDR3 nucleotides are TGTGCCAGCAGTTCAGGGGCAGACGGGGAGCTGTTTTTT.